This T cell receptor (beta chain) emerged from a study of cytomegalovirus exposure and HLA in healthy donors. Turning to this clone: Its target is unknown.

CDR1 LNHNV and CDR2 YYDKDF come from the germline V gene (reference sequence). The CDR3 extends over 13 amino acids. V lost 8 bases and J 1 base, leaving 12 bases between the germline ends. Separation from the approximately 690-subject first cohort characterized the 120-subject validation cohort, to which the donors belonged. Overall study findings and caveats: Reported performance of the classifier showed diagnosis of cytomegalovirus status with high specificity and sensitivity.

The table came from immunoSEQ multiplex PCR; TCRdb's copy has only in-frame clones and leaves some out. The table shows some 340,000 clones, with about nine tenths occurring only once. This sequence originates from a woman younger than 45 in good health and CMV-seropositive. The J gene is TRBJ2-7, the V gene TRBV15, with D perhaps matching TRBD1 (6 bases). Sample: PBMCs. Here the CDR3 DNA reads TGTGCCACCTCGGACAGCCTGTCCTACGAGCAGTACTTC. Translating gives CATSDSLSYEQYF.